This T cell receptor (beta chain) was recorded in a study of T cell responses to AZD1222 COVID-19 vaccine. Findings of the study overall: At baseline, just a handful of AZD1222 recipients tested seropositive. The donor group comprised mostly white British people and more females; the analysis possibly underestimated clonal diversity.

On this clone itself: Its antigen is as yet unknown.

Method: immunoSEQ multiplex PCR; TCRdb's copy keeps in-frame clones and lacks some. The table has some 96,000 clones, 88% seen once. CDR1 and CDR2 (germline): SQVTM, ANQGSEA. With 3 bases removed from V and 5 bases from J, the gap between germline ends came to 13 bases. The CDR3 totals 13 residues. The chain recombines TRBV29-1 with TRBJ1-1; D gene ambiguous. The receptor was derived from an adult in good health. Sequenced material: peripheral blood, taken on day 0 of AZD1222 vaccination. CDR3 sequence reads: CSVEVGGGTEAFF. For the CDR3, the DNA is TGCAGCGTTGAGGTCGGAGGTGGAACTGAAGCTTTCTTT.